A selection of T cell receptor beta chains follows, all from one sample in a study of blood T cell repertoires in COVID-19. Assay: immunoSEQ multiplex PCR; the TCRdb copy retains only in-frame clones and omits some. Seen here are 200,000 to 250,000 clones, around 89% observed once, and the top ten hold over 4%. Specimen: PBMCs or T cells enriched from blood (not recorded which). All receptors come from a woman aged 25 to 45 who had recovered from COVID-19. Both conserved end residues are part of each CDR3. The order of the fields is J gene, D gene, clone size, V gene, CDR3 protein, CDR3 DNA. The D gene is left open where the match is weak. Clone size, where shown, is once, few, many, or a class for clones that have expanded.

j_call: TRBJ1-2
d_call: TRBD1
clone_size: once
v_call: TRBV4-2
cdr3_aa: CASSQGQSYGYTF
cdr3_nt: TGTGCCAGCAGCCAGGGACAGAGCTATGGCTACACCTTC

j_call: TRBJ2-2
d_call: TRBD1
clone_size: few
v_call: TRBV3-1/TRBV3-2
cdr3_aa: CASRGQGSTQPPNHTNTGELFF
cdr3_nt: TGTGCCAGCAGGGGACAGGGGTCGACCCAACCCCCCAATCACACGAACACCGGGGAGCTGTTTTTT

j_call: TRBJ2-3
d_call: NA
clone_size: NA
v_call: TRBV4-2
cdr3_aa: CASSQVPVTDTQYF
cdr3_nt: TGTGCCAGCAGCCAAGTCCCAGTAACAGATACGCAGTATTTT

j_call: TRBJ1-2
d_call: NA
clone_size: once
v_call: TRBV6-6
cdr3_aa: CASSYARDGYTF
cdr3_nt: TGTGCCAGCAGTTACGCTCGGGATGGCTACACCTTC

j_call: TRBJ1-2
d_call: NA
clone_size: NA
v_call: TRBV7-9
cdr3_aa: CASSPGNGNYGYTF
cdr3_nt: TGTGCCAGCAGCCCAGGGAACGGAAACTATGGCTACACCTTC

j_call: TRBJ1-2
d_call: NA
clone_size: NA
v_call: TRBV28
cdr3_aa: CASTDRNYGYTF
cdr3_nt: TGTGCCAGTACGGACAGAAACTATGGCTACACCTTC

j_call: TRBJ2-3
d_call: TRBD2
clone_size: NA
v_call: TRBV9
cdr3_aa: CASSGQAGLTDTQYF
cdr3_nt: TGTGCCAGCAGCGGCCAAGCGGGACTCACAGATACGCAGTATTTT

j_call: TRBJ1-6
d_call: TRBD1
clone_size: NA
v_call: TRBV12-3/TRBV12-4
cdr3_aa: CASRRQGGSPLHF
cdr3_nt: TGTGCCAGCAGGAGACAGGGAGGTTCACCCCTCCACTTT

j_call: TRBJ2-1
d_call: TRBD1
clone_size: NA
v_call: TRBV2
cdr3_aa: CASSGTGGLYNEQFF
cdr3_nt: TGTGCCAGCAGCGGGACAGGGGGTCTATACAATGAGCAGTTCTTC

j_call: TRBJ2-1
d_call: TRBD2
clone_size: NA
v_call: TRBV11-2
cdr3_aa: CASSLWREGPNNEQFF
cdr3_nt: TGTGCCAGCAGCTTATGGCGGGAGGGCCCAAACAATGAGCAGTTCTTC

j_call: TRBJ2-7
d_call: TRBD1
clone_size: NA
v_call: TRBV4-2
cdr3_aa: CASSQAQGTDYEQYF
cdr3_nt: TGTGCCAGCAGCCAAGCGCAGGGGACAGACTACGAGCAGTACTTC

j_call: TRBJ1-2
d_call: TRBD1
clone_size: once
v_call: TRBV7-9
cdr3_aa: CASSTGVLEGYTF
cdr3_nt: TGTGCCAGCAGCACAGGGGTTTTGGAAGGCTACACCTTC

j_call: TRBJ1-1
d_call: TRBD1
clone_size: NA
v_call: TRBV9
cdr3_aa: CASSVAAQGALTEAFF
cdr3_nt: TGTGCCAGCAGCGTAGCGGCCCAGGGGGCCCTCACTGAAGCTTTCTTT

j_call: TRBJ2-7
d_call: TRBD2
clone_size: NA
v_call: TRBV11-3
cdr3_aa: CASSRSGTYEQYF
cdr3_nt: TGTGCCAGCAGCCGGAGCGGGACCTACGAGCAGTACTTC